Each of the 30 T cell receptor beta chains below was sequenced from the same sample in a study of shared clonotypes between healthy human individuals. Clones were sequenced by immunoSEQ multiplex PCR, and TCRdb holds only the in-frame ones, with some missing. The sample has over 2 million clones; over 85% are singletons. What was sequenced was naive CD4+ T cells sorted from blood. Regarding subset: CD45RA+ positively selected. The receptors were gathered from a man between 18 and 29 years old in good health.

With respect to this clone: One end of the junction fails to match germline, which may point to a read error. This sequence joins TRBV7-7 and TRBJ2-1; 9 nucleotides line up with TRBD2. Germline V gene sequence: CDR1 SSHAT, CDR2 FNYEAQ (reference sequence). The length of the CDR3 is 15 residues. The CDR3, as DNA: TGTGCTAGCAGCTTGGGCGGGGGGGCAGCCAATGAGCAGTTCTTC. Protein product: CASSLGGGAANEQFF.

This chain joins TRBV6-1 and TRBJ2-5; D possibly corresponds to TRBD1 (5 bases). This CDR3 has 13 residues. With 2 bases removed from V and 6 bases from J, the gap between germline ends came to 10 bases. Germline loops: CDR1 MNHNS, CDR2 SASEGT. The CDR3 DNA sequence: TGTGCCAGCAGTGAACGAACAGGCCAGACCCAGTACTTC. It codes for CASSERTGQTQYF.

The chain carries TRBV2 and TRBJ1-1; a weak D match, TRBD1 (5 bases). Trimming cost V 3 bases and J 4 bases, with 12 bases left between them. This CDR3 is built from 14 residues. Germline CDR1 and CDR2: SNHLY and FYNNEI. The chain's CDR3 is CASSDVGGGTEAFF. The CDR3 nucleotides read TGTGCCAGCAGTGATGTGGGGGGAGGCACTGAAGCTTTCTTT.

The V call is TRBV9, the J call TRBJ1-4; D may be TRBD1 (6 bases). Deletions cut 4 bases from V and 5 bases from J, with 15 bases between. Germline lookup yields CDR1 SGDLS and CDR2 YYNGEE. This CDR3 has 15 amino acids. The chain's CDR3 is CASSTQGRFNEKLFF. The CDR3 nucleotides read TGTGCCAGCAGCACCCAGGGGAGATTCAATGAAAAACTGTTTTTT.

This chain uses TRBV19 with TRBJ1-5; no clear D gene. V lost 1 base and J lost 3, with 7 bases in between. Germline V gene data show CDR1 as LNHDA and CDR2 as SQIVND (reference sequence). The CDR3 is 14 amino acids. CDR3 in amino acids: CASSIAHSNQPQHF. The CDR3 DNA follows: TGTGCCAGTAGTATAGCCCACTCCAATCAGCCCCAGCATTTT.

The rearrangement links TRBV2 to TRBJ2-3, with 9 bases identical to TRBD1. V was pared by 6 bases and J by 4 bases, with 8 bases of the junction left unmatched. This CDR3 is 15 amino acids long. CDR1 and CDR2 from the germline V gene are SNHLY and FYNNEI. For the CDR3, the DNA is TGTGCCAGCAGAAAGGGACAGGGAGGGTCAGATACGCAGTATTTT. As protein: CASRKGQGGSDTQYF.

The CDR3 DNA follows: TGCGCCAGCAGCCAAGCAGACAGGGCCTATGGCTACACCTTC. Translating gives CASSQADRAYGYTF. The chain joins TRBV4-1 to TRBJ1-2, with 7 bases lining up with TRBD1. Germline-derived CDR1 and CDR2 are MGHRA and YSYEKL. This CDR3 spans 14 amino acids. V gave up 1 base and J gave up 4 bases; unmatched junction bases: 3.

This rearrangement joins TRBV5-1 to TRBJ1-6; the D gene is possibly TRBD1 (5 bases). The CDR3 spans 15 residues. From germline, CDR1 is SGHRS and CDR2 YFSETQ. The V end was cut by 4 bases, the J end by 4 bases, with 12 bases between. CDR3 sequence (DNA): TGCGCCAGCAGCCTACGGGACCTTTATAATTCACCCCTCCACTTT. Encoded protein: CASSLRDLYNSPLHF.

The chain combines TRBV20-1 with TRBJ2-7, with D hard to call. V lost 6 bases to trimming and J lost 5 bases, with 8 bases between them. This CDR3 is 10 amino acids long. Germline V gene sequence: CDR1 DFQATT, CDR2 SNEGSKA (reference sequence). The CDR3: CSAQVDEQYF. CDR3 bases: TGCAGTGCCCAGGTGGACGAGCAGTACTTC.

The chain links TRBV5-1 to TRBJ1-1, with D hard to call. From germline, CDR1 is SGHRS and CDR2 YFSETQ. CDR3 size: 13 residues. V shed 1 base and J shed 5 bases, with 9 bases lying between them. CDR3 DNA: TGCGCCAGCAGCTTGAGTGAGGCTACTGAAGCTTTCTTT. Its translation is CASSLSEATEAFF.

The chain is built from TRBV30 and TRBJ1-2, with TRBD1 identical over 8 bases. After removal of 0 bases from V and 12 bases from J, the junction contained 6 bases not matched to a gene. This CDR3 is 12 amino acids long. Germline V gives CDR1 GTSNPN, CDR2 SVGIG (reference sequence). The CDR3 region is CAWSVTQGANTF. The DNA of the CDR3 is TGTGCCTGGAGTGTAACGCAGGGGGCGAACACCTTC.

The CDR3 nucleotides read TGTGCCAGCAGCTTCACCCCCGGGAGCCGCTCTACTAATGAAAAACTGTTTTTT. Encoded protein: CASSFTPGSRSTNEKLFF. This rearrangement joins TRBV5-6 to TRBJ1-4; D gene uncertain. Trimming removed 2 bases at V and 2 bases at J, with 19 bases between. The length of the CDR3 is 18 residues. Germline CDR1 SGHDT, CDR2 YYEEEE.

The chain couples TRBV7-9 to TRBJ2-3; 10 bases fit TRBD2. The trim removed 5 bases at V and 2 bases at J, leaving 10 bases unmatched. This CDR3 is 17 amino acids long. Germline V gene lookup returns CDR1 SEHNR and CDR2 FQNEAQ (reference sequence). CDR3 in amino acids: CASSIGLAVDLTDTQYF. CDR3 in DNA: TGTGCCAGCAGCATTGGACTAGCGGTGGACCTCACAGATACGCAGTATTTT.

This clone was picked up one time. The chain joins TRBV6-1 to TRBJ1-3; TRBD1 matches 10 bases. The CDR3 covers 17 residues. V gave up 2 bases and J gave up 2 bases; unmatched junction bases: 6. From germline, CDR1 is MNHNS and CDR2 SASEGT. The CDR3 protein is CASSERGDRGTGNTIYF. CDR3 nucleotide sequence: TGTGCCAGCAGTGAACGCGGGGACAGGGGAACTGGAAACACCATATATTTT.

The chain's CDR3 is CASSPPGLFYNEQFF. The CDR3 bases are TGTGCCAGCAGTCCCCCGGGACTATTCTACAATGAGCAGTTCTTC. The chain recombines TRBV27 with TRBJ2-1; 7 bases map to TRBD2. V trimming: 5 bases; J trimming: 3 bases; junction bases outside the gene matches: 7. Germline V gene lookup returns CDR1 MNHEY and CDR2 SMNVEV (reference sequence). The CDR3 loop spans 15 amino acids.

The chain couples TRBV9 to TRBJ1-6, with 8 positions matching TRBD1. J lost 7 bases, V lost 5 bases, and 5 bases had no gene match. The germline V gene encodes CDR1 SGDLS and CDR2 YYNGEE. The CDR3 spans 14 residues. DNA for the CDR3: TGTGCCAGCAGAGAAGGGACAGGAAATTCACCCCTCCACTTT. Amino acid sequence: CASREGTGNSPLHF.

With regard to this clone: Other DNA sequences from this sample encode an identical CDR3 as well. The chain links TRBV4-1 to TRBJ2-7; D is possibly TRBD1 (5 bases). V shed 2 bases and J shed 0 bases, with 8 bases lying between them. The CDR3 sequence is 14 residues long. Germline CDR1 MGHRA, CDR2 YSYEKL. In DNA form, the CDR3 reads TGCGCCAGCAGCCAATTCAGGGACTCCTACGAGCAGTACTTC. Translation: CASSQFRDSYEQYF.

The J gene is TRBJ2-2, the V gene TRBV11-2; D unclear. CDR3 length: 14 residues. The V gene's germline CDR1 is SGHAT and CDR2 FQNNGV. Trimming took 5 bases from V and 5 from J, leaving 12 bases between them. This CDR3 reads CASSTPNLTGELFF. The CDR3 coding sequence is TGTGCCAGCAGCACACCCAATTTGACCGGGGAGCTGTTTTTT.

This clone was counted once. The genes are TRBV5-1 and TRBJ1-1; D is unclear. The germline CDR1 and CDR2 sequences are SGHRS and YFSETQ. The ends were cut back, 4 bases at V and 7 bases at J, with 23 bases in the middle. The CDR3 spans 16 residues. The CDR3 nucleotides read TGCGCCAGCAGCCCGCTTGAAGGACCGGGCGCGGGTGAAGCTTTCTTT. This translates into CASSPLEGPGAGEAFF.

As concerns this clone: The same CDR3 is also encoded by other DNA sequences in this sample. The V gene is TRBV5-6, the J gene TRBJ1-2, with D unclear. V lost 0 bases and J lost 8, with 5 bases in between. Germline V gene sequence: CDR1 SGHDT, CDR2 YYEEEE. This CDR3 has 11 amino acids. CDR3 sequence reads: CASSLEVGYTF. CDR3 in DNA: TGTGCCAGCAGCTTGGAAGTCGGCTACACCTTC.

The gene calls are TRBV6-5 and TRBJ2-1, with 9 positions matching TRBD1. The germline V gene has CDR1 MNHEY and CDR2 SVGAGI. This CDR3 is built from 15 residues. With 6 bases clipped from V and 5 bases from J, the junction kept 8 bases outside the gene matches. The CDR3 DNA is TGTGCCAGCAGCCGACAGGGGGTCTCGAACAATGAGCAGTTCTTC. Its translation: CASSRQGVSNNEQFF.

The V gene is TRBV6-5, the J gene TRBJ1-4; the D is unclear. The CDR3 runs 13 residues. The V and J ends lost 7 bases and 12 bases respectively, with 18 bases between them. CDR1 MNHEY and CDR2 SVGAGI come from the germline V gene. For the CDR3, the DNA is TGTGCCAGCACCACCCCCAGTGGAAAGGAACTGTTTTTT. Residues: CASTTPSGKELFF.

Here the CDR3 reads CASSLTQGRGSGANVLTF. The CDR3 DNA is TGTGCCAGCAGCTTGACACAGGGGAGAGGCTCTGGGGCCAACGTCCTGACTTTC. This chain connects TRBV5-5 to TRBJ2-6; 7 bases are a match to TRBD1. Germline lookup yields CDR1 SGHKS and CDR2 YYEKEE (reference sequence). V shed 1 base and J 0 bases; nucleotides not matched to a gene: 7. The CDR3 length is 18 residues.

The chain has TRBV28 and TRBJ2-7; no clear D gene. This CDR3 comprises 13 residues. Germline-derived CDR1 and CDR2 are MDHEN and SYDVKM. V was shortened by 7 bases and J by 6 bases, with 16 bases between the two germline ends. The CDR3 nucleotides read TGTGCCAGCACTGCGCGACAAGTCGGCGAGCAGTACTTC. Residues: CASTARQVGEQYF.

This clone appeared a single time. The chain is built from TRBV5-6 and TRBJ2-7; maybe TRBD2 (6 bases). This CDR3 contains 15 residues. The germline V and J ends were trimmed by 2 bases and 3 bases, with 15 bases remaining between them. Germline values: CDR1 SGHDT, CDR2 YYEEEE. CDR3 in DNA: TGTGCCAGCAGCTTCCGGACTACCAAAAACTACGAGCAGTACTTC. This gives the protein CASSFRTTKNYEQYF.

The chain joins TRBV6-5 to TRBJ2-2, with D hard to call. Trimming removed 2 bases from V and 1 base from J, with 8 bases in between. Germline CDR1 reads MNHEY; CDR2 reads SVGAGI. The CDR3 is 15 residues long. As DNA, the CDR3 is TGTGCCAGCAGTTACGAGGACGGGAACACCGGGGAGCTGTTTTTT. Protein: CASSYEDGNTGELFF.

The CDR3 region is CASRPGAGQGTYEQYF. As DNA, the CDR3 is TGTGCCAGCAGACCGGGGGCCGGACAGGGGACCTACGAGCAGTACTTC. This rearrangement joins TRBV2 to TRBJ2-7, with 9 bases matching TRBD1. V lost 6 bases and J lost 2; bases outside the gene matches: 11. CDR1 and CDR2 (germline): SNHLY, FYNNEI. CDR3 length: 16 residues.

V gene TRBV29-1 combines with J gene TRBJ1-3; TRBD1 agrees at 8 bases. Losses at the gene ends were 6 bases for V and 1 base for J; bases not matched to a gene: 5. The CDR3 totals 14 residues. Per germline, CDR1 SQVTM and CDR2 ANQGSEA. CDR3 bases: TGCAGCGTCGCCGACAGGGGATCTGGAAACACCATATATTTT. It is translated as CSVADRGSGNTIYF.

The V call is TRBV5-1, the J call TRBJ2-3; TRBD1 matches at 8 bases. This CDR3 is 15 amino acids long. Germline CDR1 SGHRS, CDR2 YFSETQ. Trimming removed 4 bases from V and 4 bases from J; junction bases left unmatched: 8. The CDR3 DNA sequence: TGCGCCAGCAGCACCCAGGGGGCCTACGCAGATACGCAGTATTTT. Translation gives CASSTQGAYADTQYF. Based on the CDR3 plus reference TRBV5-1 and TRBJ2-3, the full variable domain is KAGVTQTPRYLIKTRGQQVTLSCSPISGHRSVSWYQQTPGQGLQFLFEYFSETQRNKGNFPGRFSGRQFSNSRSEMNVSTLELGDSALYLCASSTQGAYADTQYFGPGTRLTVL.

DNA of the CDR3: TGTGCCAGCGCACTACTCGGGACAGATGAAAAACTGTTTTTT. This translates into CASALLGTDEKLFF. The chain links TRBV28 to TRBJ1-4, with 7 bases lining up with TRBD1. The CDR3 is made up of 14 amino acids. Trimming cost V 8 bases and J 6 bases; bases outside gene matches: 9. CDR1 and CDR2 from the germline V gene are MDHEN and SYDVKM. Looking up the rest from reference TRBV28 and TRBJ1-4 gives the full variable domain: DVKVTQSSRYLVKRTGEKVFLECVQDMDHENMFWYRQDPGLGLRLIYFSYDVKMKEKGDIPEGYSVSREKKERFSLILESASTNQTSMYLCASALLGTDEKLFFGSGTQLSVL.